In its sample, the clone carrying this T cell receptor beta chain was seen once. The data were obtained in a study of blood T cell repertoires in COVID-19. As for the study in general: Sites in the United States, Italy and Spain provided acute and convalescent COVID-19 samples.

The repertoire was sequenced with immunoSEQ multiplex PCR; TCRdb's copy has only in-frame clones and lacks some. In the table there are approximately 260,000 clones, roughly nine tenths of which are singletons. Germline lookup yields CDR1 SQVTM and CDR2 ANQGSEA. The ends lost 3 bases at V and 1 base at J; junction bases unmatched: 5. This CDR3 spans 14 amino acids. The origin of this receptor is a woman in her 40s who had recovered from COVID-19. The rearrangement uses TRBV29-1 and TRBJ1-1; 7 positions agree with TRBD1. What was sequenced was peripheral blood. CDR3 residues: CSVDLGTANTEAFF. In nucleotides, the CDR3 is TGCAGCGTTGATCTCGGGACAGCGAACACTGAAGCTTTCTTT.